This T cell receptor beta chain was identified during a study of tumor and adjacent non-tumor tissue in lung cancer. Study-wide background: There were around eleven adenocarcinoma, a couple of squamous cell carcinoma and 1 small cell lung cancer cases. Study-wide results and caveats: TCR diversity was significantly greater in tumor than normal lung tissue.

The template was RNA from unsorted bulk tissue. More than 3 cm separated this lung sample from the edge of the tumor. Chemotherapy-naive patients with new lung cancer underwent thoracic surgery in China, August–November 2014. A modified ARM-PCR protocol with three rounds of nested PCR amplified TCRbeta. TCRdb used MiXCR to reprocess the multiplex PCR reads, holding one entry per CDR3 protein. The repertoire includes approximately 100,000 distinct CDR3 sequences, around three fifths of them detected once, and approximately 18% sits in the top ten. Worth noting for this clonotype: Its cognate antigen is unknown.

Sequenced material: distant non-tumor lung tissue. The receptor's source is a young man with non-small cell lung cancer.

The CDR3 sequence is CASSLSDYDYTF. DNA of the CDR3: TGTGCCAGCAGCTTAAGTGACTATGACTATACCTTC. The chain uses TRBV11-2 and TRBJ1-2; no definite D call. The CDR3 sequence is 12 residues long. Germline CDR1 and CDR2: SGHAT and FQNNGV. Trimming removed 2 bases at V and 14 bases at J, with 15 bases between.